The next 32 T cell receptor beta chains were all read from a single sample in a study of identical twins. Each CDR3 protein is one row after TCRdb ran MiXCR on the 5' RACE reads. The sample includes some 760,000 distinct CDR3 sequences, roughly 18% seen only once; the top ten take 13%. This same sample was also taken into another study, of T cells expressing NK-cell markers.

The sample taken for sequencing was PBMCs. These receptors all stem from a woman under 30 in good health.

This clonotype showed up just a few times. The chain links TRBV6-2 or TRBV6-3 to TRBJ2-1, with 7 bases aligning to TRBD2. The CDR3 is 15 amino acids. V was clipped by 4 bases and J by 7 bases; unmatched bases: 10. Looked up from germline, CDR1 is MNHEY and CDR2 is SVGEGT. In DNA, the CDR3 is TGTGCCAGCAGTTGGGGCGGGAGCTTGGGGAATGAGCAGTTCTTC. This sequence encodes CASSWGGSLGNEQFF.

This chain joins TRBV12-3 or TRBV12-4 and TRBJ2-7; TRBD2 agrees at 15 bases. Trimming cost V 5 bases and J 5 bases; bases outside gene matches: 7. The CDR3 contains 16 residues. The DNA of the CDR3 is TGTGCCAGCAGTCCCGGGACTAGCGGGAGGTATCACGAGCAGTACTTC. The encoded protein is CASSPGTSGRYHEQYF.

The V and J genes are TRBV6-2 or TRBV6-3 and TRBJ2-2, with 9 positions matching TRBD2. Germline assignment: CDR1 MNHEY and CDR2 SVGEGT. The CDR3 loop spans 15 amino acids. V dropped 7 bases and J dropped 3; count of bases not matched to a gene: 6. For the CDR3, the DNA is TGTGCCAGCAATCGCGGGAGGGATTACACCGGGGAGCTGTTTTTT. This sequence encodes CASNRGRDYTGELFF.

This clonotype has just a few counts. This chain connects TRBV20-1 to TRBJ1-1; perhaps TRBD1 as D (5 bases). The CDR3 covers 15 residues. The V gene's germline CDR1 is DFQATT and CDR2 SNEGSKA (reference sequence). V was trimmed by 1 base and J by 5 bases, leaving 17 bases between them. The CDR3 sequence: CSARAPGRVGTEAFF. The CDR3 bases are TGCAGTGCTAGAGCCCCCGGCAGGGTTGGTACTGAAGCTTTCTTT.

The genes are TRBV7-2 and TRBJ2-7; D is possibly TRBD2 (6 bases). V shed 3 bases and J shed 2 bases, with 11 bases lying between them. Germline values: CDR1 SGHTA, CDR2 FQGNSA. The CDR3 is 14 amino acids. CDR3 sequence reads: CASSFGGAPYEQYF. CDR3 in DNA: TGTGCCAGCAGCTTTGGAGGGGCCCCCTACGAGCAGTACTTC.

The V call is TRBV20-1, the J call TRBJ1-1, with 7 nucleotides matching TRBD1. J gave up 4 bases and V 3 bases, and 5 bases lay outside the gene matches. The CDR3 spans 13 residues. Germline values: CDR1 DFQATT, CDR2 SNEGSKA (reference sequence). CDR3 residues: CSASSGGGTEAFF. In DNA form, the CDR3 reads TGCAGTGCTAGCTCAGGGGGGGGCACTGAAGCTTTCTTT.

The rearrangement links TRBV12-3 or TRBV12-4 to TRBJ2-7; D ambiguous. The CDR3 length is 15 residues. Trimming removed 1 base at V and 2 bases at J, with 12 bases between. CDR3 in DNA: TGTGCCAGCAGTTTAGGGGCCCTGGTAACCTACGAGCAGTACTTC. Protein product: CASSLGALVTYEQYF.

The chain's CDR3 is CASSTGTSSFADTQYF. The CDR3 nucleotides are TGTGCCAGCAGCACAGGGACTAGCAGCTTCGCAGATACGCAGTATTTT. This chain uses TRBV9 with TRBJ2-3, with 9 bases aligning to TRBD2. After removal of 4 bases from V and 4 bases from J, the junction contained 10 bases not matched to a gene. CDR1 is SGDLS, CDR2 YYNGEE, per germline. The CDR3 has 16 residues.

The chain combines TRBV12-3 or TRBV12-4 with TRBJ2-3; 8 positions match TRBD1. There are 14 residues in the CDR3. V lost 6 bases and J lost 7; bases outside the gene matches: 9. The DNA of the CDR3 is TGTGCCAGCAGCGCCCCTAGGGACAGGAATACGCAGTATTTT. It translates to CASSAPRDRNTQYF.

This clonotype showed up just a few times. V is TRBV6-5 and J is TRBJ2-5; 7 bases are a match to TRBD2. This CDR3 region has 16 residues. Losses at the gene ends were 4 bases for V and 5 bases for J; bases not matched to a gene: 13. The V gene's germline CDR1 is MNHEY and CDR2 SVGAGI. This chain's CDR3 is CASSSSGEGTWETQYF. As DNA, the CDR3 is TGTGCCAGCAGTTCCTCCGGGGAGGGAACATGGGAGACCCAGTACTTC.

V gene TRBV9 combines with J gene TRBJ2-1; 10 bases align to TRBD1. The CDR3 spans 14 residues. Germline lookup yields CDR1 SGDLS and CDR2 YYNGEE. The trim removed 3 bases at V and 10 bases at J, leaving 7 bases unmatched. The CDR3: CASSGGQGPREQFF. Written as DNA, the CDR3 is TGTGCCAGCAGCGGGGGACAGGGGCCCCGGGAGCAGTTCTTC.

The CDR3 region is CASSPVSYEQFF. In DNA form, the CDR3 reads TGTGCCAGCAGCCCGGTCAGCTATGAGCAGTTCTTC. This chain uses TRBV12-3 or TRBV12-4 with TRBJ2-1; D gene unclear. CDR3 length: 12 residues. The V end lost 6 bases, the J end lost 8 bases, and 11 bases lay between the germline ends.

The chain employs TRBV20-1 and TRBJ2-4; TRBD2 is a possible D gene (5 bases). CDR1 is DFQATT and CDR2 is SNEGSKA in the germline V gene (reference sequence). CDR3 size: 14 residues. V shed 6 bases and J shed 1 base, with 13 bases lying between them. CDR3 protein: CSAGKAGAKNIQYF. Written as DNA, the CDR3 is TGCAGTGCCGGGAAGGCAGGCGCCAAAAACATTCAGTACTTC.

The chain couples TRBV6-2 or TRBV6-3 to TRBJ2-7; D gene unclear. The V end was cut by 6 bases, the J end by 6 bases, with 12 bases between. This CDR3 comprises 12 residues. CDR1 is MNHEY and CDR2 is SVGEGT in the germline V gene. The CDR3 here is CASRERVAEQYF. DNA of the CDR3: TGTGCCAGCAGGGAAAGGGTCGCCGAGCAGTACTTC.

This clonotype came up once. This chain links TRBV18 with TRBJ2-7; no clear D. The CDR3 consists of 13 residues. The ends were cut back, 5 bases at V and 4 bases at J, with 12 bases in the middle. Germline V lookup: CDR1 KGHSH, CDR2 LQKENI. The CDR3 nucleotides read TGTGCCAGCTCAGCATTAGTGCGGTACGAGCAGTACTTC. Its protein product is CASSALVRYEQYF.

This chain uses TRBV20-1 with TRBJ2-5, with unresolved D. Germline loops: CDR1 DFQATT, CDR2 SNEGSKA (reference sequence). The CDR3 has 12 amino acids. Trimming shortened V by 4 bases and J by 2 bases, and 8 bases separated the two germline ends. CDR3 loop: CSATAGQETQYF. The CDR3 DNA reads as TGCAGTGCTACTGCCGGGCAAGAGACCCAGTACTTC.

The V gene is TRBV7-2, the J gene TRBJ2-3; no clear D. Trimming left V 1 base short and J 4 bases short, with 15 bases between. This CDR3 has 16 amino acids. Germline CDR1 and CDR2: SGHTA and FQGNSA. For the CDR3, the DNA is TGTGCCAGCAGCTTAGTGTTTGCCGCAGGAGCAGATACGCAGTATTTT. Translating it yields CASSLVFAAGADTQYF.

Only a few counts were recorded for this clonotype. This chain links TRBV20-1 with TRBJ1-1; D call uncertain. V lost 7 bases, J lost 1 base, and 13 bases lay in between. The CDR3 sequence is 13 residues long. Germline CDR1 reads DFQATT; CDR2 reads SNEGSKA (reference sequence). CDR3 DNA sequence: TGCAGTGTCCCCACAGCGCCGAACACTGAAGCTTTCTTT. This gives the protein CSVPTAPNTEAFF.

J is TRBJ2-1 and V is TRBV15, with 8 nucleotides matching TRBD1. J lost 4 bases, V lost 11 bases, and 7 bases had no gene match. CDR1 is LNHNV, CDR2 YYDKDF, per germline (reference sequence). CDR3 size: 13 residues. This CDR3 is CAAQTGAYNEQFF. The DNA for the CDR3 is TGTGCCGCCCAGACAGGGGCATACAATGAGCAGTTCTTC.

Here the CDR3 reads CSANQGVITEAFF. The CDR3 region has the DNA TGCAGTGCTAATCAAGGGGTTATCACTGAAGCTTTCTTT. V usage is TRBV20-1 and J usage is TRBJ1-1, with a possible D match to TRBD1 (5 bases). The V gene lost 4 bases and the J gene lost 4 bases, with 13 bases spanning the gap. This CDR3 region has 13 residues. The germline gives CDR1 DFQATT, CDR2 SNEGSKA (reference sequence).

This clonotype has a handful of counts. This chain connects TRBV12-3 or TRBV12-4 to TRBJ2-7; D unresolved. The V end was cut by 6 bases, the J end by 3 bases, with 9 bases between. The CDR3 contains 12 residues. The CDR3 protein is CASRADHYEQYF. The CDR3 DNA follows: TGTGCCAGCAGAGCCGACCACTACGAGCAGTACTTC.

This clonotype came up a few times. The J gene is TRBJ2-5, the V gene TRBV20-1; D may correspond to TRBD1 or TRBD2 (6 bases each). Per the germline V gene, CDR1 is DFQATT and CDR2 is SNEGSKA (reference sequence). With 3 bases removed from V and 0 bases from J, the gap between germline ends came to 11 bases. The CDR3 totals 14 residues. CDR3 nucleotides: TGCAGTGCTAGGGGGGCGGGGAACCAAGAGACCCAGTACTTC. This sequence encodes CSARGAGNQETQYF.

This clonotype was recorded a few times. The CDR3 reads CATRGQGAGELFF. The CDR3 nucleotides are TGTGCCACCAGAGGACAGGGGGCCGGGGAGCTGTTTTTT. V and J are TRBV24-1 and TRBJ2-2; 10 positions match TRBD1. J lost 6 bases, V lost 7 bases, and 1 base had no gene match. Germline V lookup: CDR1 KGHDR, CDR2 SFDVKD. The CDR3 spans 13 residues.

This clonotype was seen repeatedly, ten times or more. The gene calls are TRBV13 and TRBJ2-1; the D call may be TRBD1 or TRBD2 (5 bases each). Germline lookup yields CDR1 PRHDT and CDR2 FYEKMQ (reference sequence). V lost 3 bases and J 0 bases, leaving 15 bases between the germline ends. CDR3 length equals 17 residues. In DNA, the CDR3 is TGTGCCAGCAGCTTTCCCACCGGGACCTACTCCTACAATGAGCAGTTCTTC. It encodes CASSFPTGTYSYNEQFF.

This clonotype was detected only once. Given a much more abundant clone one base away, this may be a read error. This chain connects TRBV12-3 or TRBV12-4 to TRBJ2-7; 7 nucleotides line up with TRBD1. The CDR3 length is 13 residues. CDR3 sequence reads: CANSLNPRTGGYF. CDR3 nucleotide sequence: TGTGCCAACAGTTTAAACCCCAGGACAGGCGGGTACTTC.

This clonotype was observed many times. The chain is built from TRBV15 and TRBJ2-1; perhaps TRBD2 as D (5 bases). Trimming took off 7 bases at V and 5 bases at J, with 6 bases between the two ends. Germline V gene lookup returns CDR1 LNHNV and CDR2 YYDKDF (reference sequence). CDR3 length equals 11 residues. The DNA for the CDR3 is TGTGCCACCATACTAGACAATGAGCAGTTCTTC. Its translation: CATILDNEQFF.

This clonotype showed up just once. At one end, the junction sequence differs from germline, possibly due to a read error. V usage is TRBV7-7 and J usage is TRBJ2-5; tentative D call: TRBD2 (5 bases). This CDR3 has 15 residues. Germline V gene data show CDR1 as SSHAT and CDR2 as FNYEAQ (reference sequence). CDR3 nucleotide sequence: TGTGCCAGCAGCTTAAATGCAGGAGGCCAAGAGAACCAGTACTTC. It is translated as CASSLNAGGQENQYF.

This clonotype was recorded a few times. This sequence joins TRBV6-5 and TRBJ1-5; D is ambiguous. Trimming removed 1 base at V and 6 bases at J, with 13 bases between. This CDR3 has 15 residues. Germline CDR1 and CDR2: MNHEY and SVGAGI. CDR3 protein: CASSYYPAAGQPQHF. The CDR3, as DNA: TGTGCCAGCAGTTACTACCCAGCGGCGGGTCAGCCCCAGCATTTT.

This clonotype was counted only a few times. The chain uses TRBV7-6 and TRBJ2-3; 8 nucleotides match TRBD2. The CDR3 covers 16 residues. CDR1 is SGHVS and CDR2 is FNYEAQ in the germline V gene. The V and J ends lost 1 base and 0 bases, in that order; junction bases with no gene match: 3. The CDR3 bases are TGTGCCAGCAGCTTAGAGGCTAGCGGGAGCACAGATACGCAGTATTTT. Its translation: CASSLEASGSTDTQYF.

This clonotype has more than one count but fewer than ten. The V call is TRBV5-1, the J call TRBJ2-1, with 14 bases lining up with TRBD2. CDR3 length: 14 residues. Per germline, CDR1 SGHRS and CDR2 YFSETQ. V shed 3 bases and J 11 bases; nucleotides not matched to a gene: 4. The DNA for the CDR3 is TGCGCCAGCAGCTCGACTAGCGGGAGGGCCCAGCAGTTCTTC. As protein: CASSSTSGRAQQFF.

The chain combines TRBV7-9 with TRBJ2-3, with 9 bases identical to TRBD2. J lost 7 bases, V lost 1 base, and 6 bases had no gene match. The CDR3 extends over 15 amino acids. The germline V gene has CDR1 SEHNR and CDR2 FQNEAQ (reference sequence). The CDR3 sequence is CASSLDAGGPYTQYF. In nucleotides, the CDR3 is TGTGCCAGCAGCTTAGATGCGGGGGGGCCTTATACGCAGTATTTT.

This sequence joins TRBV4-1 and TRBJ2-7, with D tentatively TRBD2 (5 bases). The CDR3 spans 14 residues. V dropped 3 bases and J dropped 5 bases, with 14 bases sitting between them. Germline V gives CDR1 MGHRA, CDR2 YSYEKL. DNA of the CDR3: TGCGCCAGCAGCCAGGACTGGGGTAGGGACGAGCAGTACTTC. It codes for CASSQDWGRDEQYF.